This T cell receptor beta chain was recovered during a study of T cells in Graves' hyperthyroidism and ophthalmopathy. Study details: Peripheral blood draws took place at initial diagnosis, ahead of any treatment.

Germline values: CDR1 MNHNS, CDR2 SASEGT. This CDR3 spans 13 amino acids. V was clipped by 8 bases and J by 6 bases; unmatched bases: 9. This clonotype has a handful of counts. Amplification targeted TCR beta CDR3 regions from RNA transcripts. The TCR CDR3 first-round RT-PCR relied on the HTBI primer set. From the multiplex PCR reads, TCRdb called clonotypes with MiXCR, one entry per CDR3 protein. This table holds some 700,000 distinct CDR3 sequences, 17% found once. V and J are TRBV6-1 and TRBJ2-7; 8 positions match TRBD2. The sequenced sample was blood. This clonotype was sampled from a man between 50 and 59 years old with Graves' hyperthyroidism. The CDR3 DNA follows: TGTGCCAGCGGTGGAGCGGGAGTAAGCGAGCAGTACTTC. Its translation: CASGGAGVSEQYF.